This TCR beta chain was captured by sequencing in a study of OX40 agonist ivuxolimab in advanced cancers. Using immunoSEQ multiplex PCR, the repertoire was profiled, and TCRdb retains in-frame clones only, with some absent. The data hold about 93,000 clones, with approximately 90% observed a single time. The study, taken as a whole, reports: CD4+ and CD8+ T cells in blood underwent clonal expansion by week 6 at 0.1 to 3.0 mg/kg.

Notes on this clone: Its antigen is undetermined.

The germline V gene has CDR1 SQVTM and CDR2 ANQGSEA. This CDR3 comprises 13 residues. Trimming left V 1 base short and J 6 bases short, with 13 bases between. This specimen was CD4+ or CD8+ T cells sorted from blood, taken in a trial of the OX40 agonist ivuxolimab. J is TRBJ2-7 and V is TRBV29-1; tentatively, D is TRBD2 (5 bases). This clonotype was sampled from an adult with an advanced solid tumor such as melanoma, head and neck, liver or kidney cancer. CDR3 sequence reads: CSVEGAVAGEQYF. The CDR3 nucleotides are TGCAGCGTTGAAGGGGCGGTCGCGGGCGAGCAGTACTTC.